This T cell receptor beta chain was profiled in a study of blood T cell repertoires in COVID-19. Looking at the study overall: The study drew acute and convalescent COVID-19 samples from the United States, Italy and Spain. PBMCs, B-cell-depleted T cells, or T cells were the source of the cDNA or gDNA that made up the material.

Original analysis: Cell counts per sample came from amplifying reference gene primers. Measured with immunoSEQ multiplex PCR; TCRdb has only the in-frame clones, and not every one. V and J calls and clone size come straight from that table; D and trimming were deduced from the DNA. Of under 300,000 clones listed, 70% to 85% are singletons. Germline values: CDR1 MNHEY, CDR2 SVGAGI. The CDR3 sequence is 13 residues long. V gave up 6 bases and J gave up 5 bases; unmatched junction bases: 3. Of note for this clone: Other DNA sequences in the sample encode the same CDR3.

This TCR was recovered from a woman aged 40 to 50 with active or convalescent COVID-19. The sequenced sample was peripheral blood. The rearrangement links TRBV6-5 to TRBJ2-5; 10 bases are shared with TRBD1. The CDR3 region has the DNA TGTGCCAGCAGACGACAGGGGGCGGAGACCCAGTACTTC. Protein sequence: CASRRQGAETQYF.